The sequence of this T cell receptor beta chain was determined in a study of Ad26.COV2.S vaccination and SARS-CoV-2 variants. Overall study findings and caveats: Total responses of T cells may have been underestimated by the analyses of TCR breadth and depth.

TCRdb's copy holds only in-frame clones and misses some; the assay was immunoSEQ multiplex PCR. The sample records around 100,000 clones, less than 85% being singletons. On this clone: Its antigen is as yet unknown.

Trimming pared 1 base from V and 7 bases from J, leaving 15 bases between. The CDR3 has 15 residues. Germline values: CDR1 SGHRS, CDR2 YFSETQ. This sequence was found in a human donor who had recovered from COVID-19. The material sequenced was peripheral blood, taken after recovery from COVID-19. The chain couples TRBV5-1 to TRBJ2-1, with unresolved D. The CDR3 sequence: CASSLRRDTQNEQFF. In nucleotides, the CDR3 is TGCGCCAGCAGCTTGAGGCGTGACACCCAAAATGAGCAGTTCTTC. The variable domain in full, with the rest retrieved from reference TRBV5-1 and TRBJ2-1, is KAGVTQTPRYLIKTRGQQVTLSCSPISGHRSVSWYQQTPGQGLQFLFEYFSETQRNKGNFPGRFSGRQFSNSRSEMNVSTLELGDSALYLCASSLRRDTQNEQFFGPGTRLTVL.